This passage covers 13 T cell receptor beta chains from one sample sequenced in a study of blood T cell repertoires in COVID-19. Using immunoSEQ multiplex PCR, the repertoire was profiled, and TCRdb retains in-frame clones only, with some absent. This sample has about 240,000 clones, with around 82% found just once. Sequencing used peripheral blood. Receptors were obtained from a woman aged 70-85 years with acute or convalescent COVID-19.

The CDR3 nucleotides are TGTGCCAGCTCACCTTCGACAGCAAACACCGGGGAGCTGTTTTTT. It codes for CASSPSTANTGELFF. This rearrangement joins TRBV18 to TRBJ2-2; D is possibly TRBD1 (5 bases). CDR1 is KGHSH, CDR2 LQKENI, per germline. The CDR3 is 15 amino acids. Deletions cut 3 bases from V and 2 bases from J, with 10 bases between.

This chain links TRBV7-2 with TRBJ2-5; D unclear. The V gene lost 1 base and the J gene lost 9 bases, with 12 bases spanning the gap. The CDR3 consists of 13 residues. Germline V gene data show CDR1 as SGHTA and CDR2 as FQGNSA. The CDR3 sequence: CASSLGNTAAQYF. CDR3 bases: TGTGCCAGCAGCTTAGGTAACACCGCGGCCCAGTACTTC.

This chain links TRBV30 with TRBJ1-4; no reliable D call. The CDR3 consists of 13 residues. CDR1 is GTSNPN, CDR2 SVGIG, per germline (reference sequence). V dropped 0 bases and J dropped 6 bases, with 8 bases sitting between them. The CDR3: CAWSVQAHEKLFF. The CDR3, as DNA: TGTGCCTGGAGTGTTCAGGCCCATGAAAAACTGTTTTTT.

In nucleotides, the CDR3 is TGCGCCAGCAGCATACCGGGACAACCCTATGGCTACACCTTC. Translation gives CASSIPGQPYGYTF. The rearrangement links TRBV5-1 to TRBJ1-2, with a weak D call TRBD1 (6 bases). Germline V gene lookup returns CDR1 SGHRS and CDR2 YFSETQ. Trimming took 4 bases from V and 4 from J, leaving 14 bases between them. The CDR3 consists of 14 residues.

The chain joins TRBV6-6 to TRBJ2-1; possibly TRBD2 for D (7 bases). Trimming took off 7 bases at V and 0 bases at J, with 16 bases between the two ends. CDR1 is MNHNY, CDR2 SVGAGI, per germline (reference sequence). The CDR3 runs to 16 residues. CDR3 in amino acids: CASNPGGSRSYNEQFF. The CDR3 nucleotides are TGTGCCAGCAACCCGGGGGGCTCCCGCTCCTACAATGAGCAGTTCTTC.

The genes are TRBV7-9 and TRBJ1-6; D remains unclear. The CDR3 sequence is 14 residues long. Germline V gene sequence: CDR1 SEHNR, CDR2 FQNEAQ (reference sequence). Trimming cost V 1 base and J 7 bases, with 8 bases left between them. This CDR3 is CASSLEGGNSPLHF. CDR3 DNA: TGTGCCAGCAGCTTAGAGGGAGGGAATTCACCCCTCCACTTT.

V is TRBV7-2 and J is TRBJ2-2, with 8 bases that match TRBD1. This CDR3 has 15 amino acids. CDR1 and CDR2 from the germline V gene are SGHTA and FQGNSA. After removal of 3 bases from V and 5 bases from J, the junction contained 5 bases not matched to a gene. The chain's CDR3 is CASSFDRGYTGELFF. The CDR3, as DNA: TGTGCCAGCAGCTTCGACAGGGGTTATACCGGGGAGCTGTTTTTT.

This clone has a single count. The chain has TRBV5-1 and TRBJ1-1, with TRBD1 matching over 8 bases. This CDR3 has 16 amino acids. The V and J ends lost 2 bases and 5 bases, in that order; junction bases with no gene match: 11. The germline gives CDR1 SGHRS, CDR2 YFSETQ. The CDR3 nucleotides read TGCGCCAGCAGCTTAGGGGACCAGGGGGCTGGAACTGAAGCTTTCTTT. Encoded protein: CASSLGDQGAGTEAFF.

The rearrangement uses TRBV5-1 and TRBJ2-7, with TRBD1 matching 10 bases. Germline CDR1 SGHRS, CDR2 YFSETQ. The CDR3 is 15 amino acids. Losses at the gene ends were 3 bases for V and 0 bases for J; bases not matched to a gene: 3. The CDR3 bases are TGCGCCAGCAGCTCGGGACAGGGGCTCTCCTACGAGCAGTACTTC. It is translated as CASSSGQGLSYEQYF.

The genes are TRBV6-6 and TRBJ1-5; 7 positions agree with TRBD1. Germline loops: CDR1 MNHNY, CDR2 SVGAGI (reference sequence). With V trimmed by 6 bases and J by 6 bases, 8 bases remained unmatched. This CDR3 has 14 amino acids. CDR3: CASSFTRGSQPQHF. The DNA of the CDR3 is TGTGCCAGCAGCTTCACCAGGGGGTCTCAGCCCCAGCATTTT.

The chain carries TRBV27 and TRBJ2-1; D gene unclear. Germline CDR1 reads MNHEY; CDR2 reads SMNVEV (reference sequence). With 4 bases removed from V and 0 bases from J, the gap between germline ends came to 13 bases. The CDR3 consists of 16 residues. CDR3 sequence (DNA): TGTGCCAGCAGTTCGGTCCCTTTACCCTCCTACAATGAGCAGTTCTTC. This gives the protein CASSSVPLPSYNEQFF.

The rearrangement links TRBV12-3 or TRBV12-4 to TRBJ1-5; D remains unclear. This CDR3 is 13 amino acids long. With 6 bases removed from V and 5 bases from J, the gap between germline ends came to 11 bases. The CDR3 DNA follows: TGTGCCAGCAGCCCCTTTGGGCATCAGCCCCAGCATTTT. Translation gives CASSPFGHQPQHF.

The V call is TRBV7-2, the J call TRBJ2-1, with a weak D call TRBD2 (5 bases). The CDR3 consists of 16 residues. Trimming removed 0 bases from V and 0 bases from J, with 9 bases in between. The V gene's germline CDR1 is SGHTA and CDR2 FQGNSA. The CDR3 DNA is TGTGCCAGCAGCTTAGCTTCAGCGGCCTCCTACAATGAGCAGTTCTTC. Protein product: CASSLASAASYNEQFF.